The next 9 T cell receptor beta chains were all read from a single sample in a study of T-cell memory formation after mild COVID-19. One entry per CDR3 protein results from TCRdb running MiXCR on the 5' RACE reads. There are roughly 600,000 distinct CDR3 sequences in the sample; approximately 18% occur only once, and around 13% lies in the top ten. Sequenced sample: PBMCs or a T cell subset sorted from them (not recorded which). These receptor sequences come from an adult woman who had mild COVID-19 (a few samples of this study predate the infection). Cell type and time point are not known.

This chain uses TRBV3-1 with TRBJ2-1, with a weak D call TRBD2 (6 bases). The CDR3 length is 16 residues. V was shortened by 4 bases and J by 1 base, with 14 bases between the two germline ends. Germline V lookup: CDR1 LGHDT, CDR2 YNNKEL (reference sequence). The CDR3 sequence is CASSPRGGASYNEQFF. CDR3 sequence (DNA): TGTGCCAGCAGCCCCCGTGGAGGGGCGTCCTACAATGAGCAGTTCTTC.

As to this clonotype: At one end, the junction sequence differs from germline, possibly due to a read error. This chain links TRBV5-6 with TRBJ2-1; 7 nucleotides line up with TRBD1. Per the germline V gene, CDR1 is SGHDT and CDR2 is YYEEEE. The CDR3 length is 15 residues. Written as DNA, the CDR3 is TGTGCAAGCAGCTTAACAGGGGTTGGGTACAATGAGCAGTTCTTC. The encoded protein is CASSLTGVGYNEQFF.

The chain joins TRBV20-1 to TRBJ2-1; 7 nucleotides line up with TRBD1. The ends lost 2 bases at V and 0 bases at J; junction bases unmatched: 7. Germline CDR1 is DFQATT and CDR2 is SNEGSKA (reference sequence). The CDR3 sequence is 16 residues long. The CDR3 region is CSARTPGQSSYNEQFF. The CDR3 region has the DNA TGCAGTGCTAGAACCCCGGGACAGAGCTCCTACAATGAGCAGTTCTTC.

The V call is TRBV5-1, the J call TRBJ2-3; perhaps TRBD1 as D (5 bases). V shed 4 bases and J shed 1 base, with 25 bases lying between them. Germline V gene data show CDR1 as SGHRS and CDR2 as YFSETQ. This CDR3 has 19 amino acids. Here the CDR3 reads CASSLPDGLGAKGTDTQYF. The CDR3 DNA reads TGCGCCAGCAGCCTGCCGGATGGATTAGGGGCGAAAGGCACAGATACGCAGTATTTT.

This clonotype turned up a few times. The chain combines TRBV5-1 with TRBJ2-1; D is unclear. Germline CDR1 is SGHRS and CDR2 is YFSETQ. CDR3 length: 14 residues. V shed 0 bases and J shed 3 bases, with 7 bases lying between them. CDR3 residues: CASSLGDGYNEQFF. The CDR3 DNA is TGCGCCAGCAGCTTGGGGGATGGCTACAATGAGCAGTTCTTC.

V gene TRBV20-1 combines with J gene TRBJ1-1; 7 bases are a match to TRBD1. Germline loops: CDR1 DFQATT, CDR2 SNEGSKA (reference sequence). Losses at the gene ends were 3 bases for V and 7 bases for J; bases not matched to a gene: 14. The CDR3 totals 15 residues. The chain's CDR3 is CSASPFGQAVGEAFF. The CDR3 region has the DNA TGCAGTGCTAGTCCTTTCGGACAGGCGGTTGGTGAAGCTTTCTTT.

The rearrangement joins TRBV7-9 to TRBJ2-3, with 13 bases aligning to TRBD2. Trimming cost V 0 bases and J 6 bases; bases outside gene matches: 9. This CDR3 has 18 residues. Germline V lookup: CDR1 SEHNR, CDR2 FQNEAQ (reference sequence). The CDR3 nucleotides are TGTGCCAGCAGCTTAGCGCAACTAGCGGGAGGGCCAGGGGATACGCAGTATTTT. Translated: CASSLAQLAGGPGDTQYF.

This clonotype was found a few times. CDR3 amino acids: CASSYGSSSNQPQHF. The DNA of the CDR3 is TGTGCCAGCAGCTATGGGTCCAGTAGCAATCAGCCCCAGCATTTT. The V call is TRBV12-3 or TRBV12-4, the J call TRBJ1-5; no definite D call. The V and J ends lost 6 bases and 0 bases respectively, with 12 bases between them. The CDR3 is made up of 15 amino acids.

This clonotype has more than one count but fewer than ten. The chain has TRBV19 and TRBJ1-2; D gene unclear. CDR3 length: 17 amino acids. CDR1 and CDR2 from the germline V gene are LNHDA and SQIVND (reference sequence). Trimming stripped 6 bases from V and 4 bases from J, with 24 bases between. The DNA of the CDR3 is TGTGCCAGTAGGGAGCAGCAAGGGAGGCAAGGCGGCTATGGCTACACCTTC. Protein product: CASREQQGRQGGYGYTF.